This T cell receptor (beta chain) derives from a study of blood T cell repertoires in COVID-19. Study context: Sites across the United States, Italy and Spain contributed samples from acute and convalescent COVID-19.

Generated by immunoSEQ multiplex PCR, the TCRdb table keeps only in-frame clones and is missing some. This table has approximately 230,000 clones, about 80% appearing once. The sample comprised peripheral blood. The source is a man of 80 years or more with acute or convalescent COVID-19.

In DNA form, the CDR3 reads TGTGCCAGCTCACCCGGCCAGGGGACGATCAAAAACATTCAGTACTTC. This translates into CASSPGQGTIKNIQYF. This chain connects TRBV18 to TRBJ2-4, with a weak D call TRBD1 (6 bases). The CDR3 covers 16 residues. Trimming stripped 3 bases from V and 3 bases from J, with 15 bases between. The V gene's germline CDR1 is KGHSH and CDR2 LQKENI.